The rows below give T cell receptor beta chains drawn from one sample of a study of OX40 agonist ivuxolimab in advanced cancers. Generated by immunoSEQ multiplex PCR, the TCRdb table keeps only in-frame clones and is missing some. The data contain nearly 110,000 clones, 90% of them singletons. Here the sequenced sample was CD4+ or CD8+ T cells sorted from blood, taken in a trial of the OX40 agonist ivuxolimab. These receptors came from an adult with an advanced solid tumor such as melanoma, head and neck, liver or kidney cancer. The CDR3 runs from the conserved cysteine through the conserved F or W. The order of the fields is V gene, clone size, J gene, D gene, CDR3 protein, CDR3 DNA. D genes are given only for firm matches. Clone size is given for some rows only: seen once, a few or many times, or a class if the clone is expanded.

v_gene: TRBV29-1
abundance: .
j_gene: TRBJ2-5
d_gene: .
CDR3aa: CSVETPQETQYF
CDR3nt: TGCAGCGTTGAGACACCGCAAGAGACCCAGTACTTC

v_gene: TRBV4-1
abundance: .
j_gene: TRBJ1-1
d_gene: .
CDR3aa: CASSQVLRRTEAFF
CDR3nt: TGCGCCAGCAGCCAAGTATTAAGGAGAACTGAAGCTTTCTTT

v_gene: TRBV29-1
abundance: once
j_gene: TRBJ2-3
d_gene: .
CDR3aa: CSVLLGGTDTQYF
CDR3nt: TGCAGCGTTCTCCTCGGGGGCACAGATACGCAGTATTTT

v_gene: TRBV27
abundance: .
j_gene: TRBJ2-6
d_gene: .
CDR3aa: CASREQGTAGANVLTF
CDR3nt: TGTGCCAGCAGGGAGCAAGGTACTGCTGGGGCCAACGTCCTGACTTTC

v_gene: TRBV28
abundance: .
j_gene: TRBJ1-2
d_gene: .
CDR3aa: CASRPSDRLDGYTF
CDR3nt: TGTGCCAGCAGGCCCAGTGACAGATTAGATGGCTACACCTTC

v_gene: TRBV7-2
abundance: .
j_gene: TRBJ1-5
d_gene: .
CDR3aa: CASSLGAPLYGNQPQHF
CDR3nt: TGTGCCAGCAGCTTAGGGGCACCATTATACGGCAATCAGCCCCAGCATTTT

v_gene: TRBV7-2
abundance: .
j_gene: TRBJ1-1
d_gene: TRBD1
CDR3aa: CASSEQGKNTEAFF
CDR3nt: TGTGCCAGCAGCGAACAGGGGAAGAACACTGAAGCTTTCTTT

v_gene: TRBV28
abundance: .
j_gene: TRBJ2-7
d_gene: .
CDR3aa: CASRSLGAGKSYEQYF
CDR3nt: TGTGCCAGCAGATCCTTAGGGGCAGGCAAATCCTACGAGCAGTACTTC

v_gene: TRBV7-2
abundance: .
j_gene: TRBJ1-1
d_gene: .
CDR3aa: CASSFGTGNTEAFF
CDR3nt: TGTGCCAGCAGCTTCGGGACCGGGAACACTGAAGCTTTCTTT

v_gene: TRBV7-9
abundance: once
j_gene: TRBJ2-2
d_gene: .
CDR3aa: CASSLFITAGNTGELFF
CDR3nt: TGTGCCAGCAGCTTATTTATTACGGCGGGGAACACCGGGGAGCTGTTTTTT

v_gene: TRBV6-5
abundance: .
j_gene: TRBJ2-4
d_gene: .
CDR3aa: CASSYRQTLAKNIQYF
CDR3nt: TGTGCCAGCAGTTACCGGCAGACCTTAGCCAAAAACATTCAGTACTTC

v_gene: TRBV30
abundance: .
j_gene: TRBJ2-5
d_gene: .
CDR3aa: CAWSALRGAETQYF
CDR3nt: TGTGCCTGGAGTGCGTTAAGGGGTGCGGAGACCCAGTACTTC

v_gene: TRBV5-1
abundance: .
j_gene: TRBJ2-1
d_gene: .
CDR3aa: CASSRDSTYNEQFF
CDR3nt: TGCGCCAGCAGTAGGGACTCCACTTACAATGAGCAGTTCTTC

v_gene: TRBV5-1
abundance: .
j_gene: TRBJ2-6
d_gene: .
CDR3aa: CASSPIPGVSGANVLTF
CDR3nt: TGCGCCAGCAGCCCAATTCCAGGGGTTTCTGGGGCCAACGTCCTGACTTTC

v_gene: TRBV11-3
abundance: .
j_gene: TRBJ1-4
d_gene: .
CDR3aa: CASSLAAGTGGEKLFF
CDR3nt: TGTGCCAGCAGCTTAGCAGCCGGGACGGGGGGTGAAAAACTGTTTTTT

v_gene: TRBV6-5
abundance: .
j_gene: TRBJ2-7
d_gene: TRBD1
CDR3aa: CASSTTGGRFYEQYF
CDR3nt: TGTGCCAGCAGTACAACAGGGGGCAGGTTTTACGAGCAGTACTTC

v_gene: TRBV6-1
abundance: .
j_gene: TRBJ2-3
d_gene: .
CDR3aa: CASSESLVGTDTQYF
CDR3nt: TGTGCCAGCAGTGAATCTTTGGTTGGCACAGATACGCAGTATTTT

v_gene: TRBV19
abundance: .
j_gene: TRBJ2-7
d_gene: .
CDR3aa: CASKDGHASYEQYF
CDR3nt: TGTGCCAGTAAAGACGGGCATGCCTCCTACGAGCAGTACTTC

v_gene: TRBV19
abundance: once
j_gene: TRBJ2-4
d_gene: .
CDR3aa: CASTRDTISGIQYF
CDR3nt: TGTGCCAGTACCCGGGACACGATAAGCGGCATTCAGTACTTC

v_gene: TRBV7-2
abundance: .
j_gene: TRBJ1-2
d_gene: .
CDR3aa: CASSPRGADYGYTF
CDR3nt: TGTGCCAGCAGCCCCCGTGGGGCAGACTATGGCTACACCTTC

v_gene: TRBV7-6
abundance: .
j_gene: TRBJ2-7
d_gene: .
CDR3aa: CASSLLQAGTESRTDEQYF
CDR3nt: TGTGCCAGCAGCTTACTACAGGCAGGAACAGAGAGTCGAACCGACGAGCAGTACTTC

v_gene: TRBV7-3
abundance: .
j_gene: TRBJ2-1
d_gene: .
CDR3aa: CASSETPGEQFF
CDR3nt: TGTGCCAGCAGCGAAACGCCGGGTGAGCAGTTCTTC

v_gene: TRBV6-1
abundance: once
j_gene: TRBJ2-5
d_gene: TRBD1
CDR3aa: CASTLTGQETQYF
CDR3nt: TGTGCCAGCACCCTGACAGGGCAAGAGACCCAGTACTTC

v_gene: TRBV18
abundance: once
j_gene: TRBJ1-1
d_gene: .
CDR3aa: CASSPGFMNTEAFF
CDR3nt: TGTGCCAGCTCACCAGGGTTTATGAACACTGAAGCTTTCTTT

v_gene: TRBV6-5
abundance: .
j_gene: TRBJ1-5
d_gene: .
CDR3aa: CASSYSGDQPQHF
CDR3nt: TGTGCCAGCAGTTACTCGGGGGATCAGCCCCAGCATTTT

v_gene: TRBV18
abundance: .
j_gene: TRBJ2-2
d_gene: .
CDR3aa: CASSPPNTGELFF
CDR3nt: TGTGCCAGCTCACCACCGAACACCGGGGAGCTGTTTTTT

v_gene: TRBV9
abundance: .
j_gene: TRBJ1-1
d_gene: .
CDR3aa: CASTGQNTEAFF
CDR3nt: TGTGCCAGCACCGGTCAGAACACTGAAGCTTTCTTT

v_gene: TRBV7-2
abundance: .
j_gene: TRBJ1-2
d_gene: .
CDR3aa: CASSQEQKFYGYTF
CDR3nt: TGTGCCAGCAGCCAAGAACAGAAGTTCTATGGCTACACCTTC

v_gene: TRBV6-1
abundance: once
j_gene: TRBJ1-2
d_gene: TRBD1
CDR3aa: CASSEPGQGNYGYTF
CDR3nt: TGTGCCAGCAGTGAGCCGGGACAGGGAAACTATGGCTACACCTTC

v_gene: TRBV5-1
abundance: .
j_gene: TRBJ2-3
d_gene: TRBD1
CDR3aa: CASSWGTGGGTDTQYF
CDR3nt: TGCGCCAGCAGCTGGGGGACAGGGGGCGGCACAGATACGCAGTATTTT

v_gene: TRBV30
abundance: .
j_gene: TRBJ1-2
d_gene: TRBD1
CDR3aa: CACPRQGNYGYTF
CDR3nt: TGTGCCTGCCCACGACAGGGAAACTATGGCTACACCTTC

v_gene: TRBV7-9
abundance: .
j_gene: TRBJ2-5
d_gene: .
CDR3aa: CASSLAARVETQYF
CDR3nt: TGTGCCAGCAGCTTAGCCGCCAGGGTGGAGACCCAGTACTTC

v_gene: TRBV5-5
abundance: .
j_gene: TRBJ1-4
d_gene: TRBD1
CDR3aa: CASSLAARGREKLFF
CDR3nt: TGTGCCAGCAGCTTGGCCGCCAGGGGGAGGGAAAAACTGTTTTTT

v_gene: TRBV10-1
abundance: .
j_gene: TRBJ2-7
d_gene: .
CDR3aa: CASSATVREQYF
CDR3nt: TGCGCCAGCAGTGCGACAGTCCGCGAGCAGTACTTC

v_gene: TRBV28
abundance: .
j_gene: TRBJ2-7
d_gene: .
CDR3aa: CASSARQGGSYEQYF
CDR3nt: TGTGCCAGCAGTGCCAGACAGGGAGGCTCCTACGAGCAGTACTTC

v_gene: TRBV9
abundance: .
j_gene: TRBJ1-1
d_gene: .
CDR3aa: CASRGAGNTEAFF
CDR3nt: TGTGCCAGCAGGGGAGCGGGGAACACTGAAGCTTTCTTT

v_gene: TRBV7-9
abundance: .
j_gene: TRBJ1-2
d_gene: .
CDR3aa: CASSLEGYGYTF
CDR3nt: TGTGCCAGCAGCTTAGAAGGTTATGGCTACACCTTC

v_gene: TRBV28
abundance: .
j_gene: TRBJ1-3
d_gene: TRBD1
CDR3aa: CASRRQGTGNAIYF
CDR3nt: TGTGCCAGCAGGAGACAGGGTACTGGAAACGCCATATATTTT

v_gene: TRBV2
abundance: .
j_gene: TRBJ1-1
d_gene: .
CDR3aa: CASSEATGVRAFF
CDR3nt: TGTGCCAGCAGTGAAGCGACGGGGGTGAGGGCTTTCTTT

v_gene: TRBV30
abundance: few
j_gene: TRBJ1-2
d_gene: TRBD1
CDR3aa: CAWSVGAGGVYGYTF
CDR3nt: TGTGCCTGGAGTGTAGGGGCAGGGGGCGTCTATGGCTACACCTTC

v_gene: TRBV6-1
abundance: .
j_gene: TRBJ1-1
d_gene: .
CDR3aa: CAGVGVGTEAFF
CDR3nt: TGTGCCGGGGTCGGGGTGGGCACTGAAGCTTTCTTT

v_gene: TRBV7-7
abundance: .
j_gene: TRBJ2-2
d_gene: TRBD1
CDR3aa: CASSLAGQGANTGELFF
CDR3nt: TGTGCCAGCAGCTTAGCGGGGCAGGGGGCGAACACCGGGGAGCTGTTTTTT

v_gene: TRBV7-3
abundance: .
j_gene: TRBJ2-2
d_gene: TRBD1
CDR3aa: CASSPGTAPGELFF
CDR3nt: TGTGCCAGCAGCCCCGGGACAGCGCCCGGGGAGCTGTTTTTT

v_gene: TRBV6-1
abundance: .
j_gene: TRBJ2-1
d_gene: .
CDR3aa: CASRQEDEQFF
CDR3nt: TGTGCCAGCAGGCAGGAGGATGAGCAGTTCTTC

v_gene: TRBV5-1
abundance: .
j_gene: TRBJ2-7
d_gene: TRBD1
CDR3aa: CASSFAGTGVDEQYF
CDR3nt: TGCGCCAGCAGCTTCGCCGGGACAGGGGTTGACGAGCAGTACTTC

v_gene: TRBV2
abundance: .
j_gene: TRBJ2-2
d_gene: .
CDR3aa: CASRTRIGANGELFF
CDR3nt: TGTGCCAGCAGGACTAGAATAGGGGCGAACGGGGAGCTGTTTTTT

v_gene: TRBV5-6
abundance: .
j_gene: TRBJ2-5
d_gene: .
CDR3aa: CASTRRTDASSETQYF
CDR3nt: TGTGCCAGCACCAGGAGGACGGACGCCAGTTCTGAGACCCAGTACTTC

v_gene: TRBV10-3
abundance: .
j_gene: TRBJ1-2
d_gene: TRBD1
CDR3aa: CAISSRGQTVYGYTF
CDR3nt: TGTGCCATCAGTTCCCGGGGACAGACAGTCTATGGCTACACCTTC

v_gene: TRBV7-6
abundance: .
j_gene: TRBJ1-1
d_gene: .
CDR3aa: CASSLAGQFFTEAFF
CDR3nt: TGTGCCAGCAGCTTAGCTGGCCAGTTTTTCACTGAAGCTTTCTTT

v_gene: TRBV5-1
abundance: .
j_gene: TRBJ2-7
d_gene: TRBD1
CDR3aa: CASSGTGGPYEQYF
CDR3nt: TGCGCCAGCAGCGGGACAGGGGGCCCCTACGAGCAGTACTTC

v_gene: TRBV30
abundance: .
j_gene: TRBJ2-3
d_gene: TRBD2
CDR3aa: CAWSSGLAGGDTQYF
CDR3nt: TGTGCCTGGAGTTCCGGACTAGCCGGGGGGGATACGCAGTATTTT

v_gene: TRBV6-6
abundance: .
j_gene: TRBJ1-1
d_gene: .
CDR3aa: CASTQQGLNTEAFF
CDR3nt: TGTGCCAGCACCCAACAGGGCCTGAACACTGAAGCTTTCTTT

v_gene: TRBV4-3
abundance: once
j_gene: TRBJ2-1
d_gene: .
CDR3aa: CASSRFGGVYNEQFF
CDR3nt: TGCGCCAGCAGCCGGTTTGGCGGGGTGTACAATGAGCAGTTCTTC

v_gene: TRBV14
abundance: few
j_gene: TRBJ2-7
d_gene: .
CDR3aa: CASSPPTALSYEQYF
CDR3nt: TGTGCCAGCAGCCCCCCGACGGCCCTCTCCTACGAGCAGTACTTC

v_gene: TRBV5-1
abundance: .
j_gene: TRBJ1-2
d_gene: .
CDR3aa: CASSLSSLNYGYTF
CDR3nt: TGCGCCAGCAGCTTGTCCAGCTTAAACTATGGCTACACCTTC

v_gene: TRBV11-2
abundance: .
j_gene: TRBJ1-5
d_gene: .
CDR3aa: CASSPDWNQPQHF
CDR3nt: TGTGCCAGCAGCCCAGACTGGAATCAGCCCCAGCATTTT

v_gene: TRBV5-1
abundance: .
j_gene: TRBJ1-2
d_gene: .
CDR3aa: CASSSGRNYGYTF
CDR3nt: TGCGCCAGCAGCTCGGGACGGAACTATGGCTACACCTTC

v_gene: TRBV19
abundance: .
j_gene: TRBJ1-5
d_gene: .
CDR3aa: CASSIRAGVGQPQHF
CDR3nt: TGTGCCAGTAGTATCCGTGCAGGGGTAGGACAGCCCCAGCATTTT

v_gene: TRBV5-6
abundance: .
j_gene: TRBJ1-2
d_gene: .
CDR3aa: CASSSQGFFYGYTF
CDR3nt: TGTGCCAGCAGCTCACAGGGTTTCTTCTATGGCTACACCTTC

v_gene: TRBV7-9
abundance: .
j_gene: TRBJ1-2
d_gene: .
CDR3aa: CASSSPGGVNSYYGYTF
CDR3nt: TGTGCCAGCAGCTCCCCCGGGGGAGTAAACTCCTACTATGGCTACACCTTC